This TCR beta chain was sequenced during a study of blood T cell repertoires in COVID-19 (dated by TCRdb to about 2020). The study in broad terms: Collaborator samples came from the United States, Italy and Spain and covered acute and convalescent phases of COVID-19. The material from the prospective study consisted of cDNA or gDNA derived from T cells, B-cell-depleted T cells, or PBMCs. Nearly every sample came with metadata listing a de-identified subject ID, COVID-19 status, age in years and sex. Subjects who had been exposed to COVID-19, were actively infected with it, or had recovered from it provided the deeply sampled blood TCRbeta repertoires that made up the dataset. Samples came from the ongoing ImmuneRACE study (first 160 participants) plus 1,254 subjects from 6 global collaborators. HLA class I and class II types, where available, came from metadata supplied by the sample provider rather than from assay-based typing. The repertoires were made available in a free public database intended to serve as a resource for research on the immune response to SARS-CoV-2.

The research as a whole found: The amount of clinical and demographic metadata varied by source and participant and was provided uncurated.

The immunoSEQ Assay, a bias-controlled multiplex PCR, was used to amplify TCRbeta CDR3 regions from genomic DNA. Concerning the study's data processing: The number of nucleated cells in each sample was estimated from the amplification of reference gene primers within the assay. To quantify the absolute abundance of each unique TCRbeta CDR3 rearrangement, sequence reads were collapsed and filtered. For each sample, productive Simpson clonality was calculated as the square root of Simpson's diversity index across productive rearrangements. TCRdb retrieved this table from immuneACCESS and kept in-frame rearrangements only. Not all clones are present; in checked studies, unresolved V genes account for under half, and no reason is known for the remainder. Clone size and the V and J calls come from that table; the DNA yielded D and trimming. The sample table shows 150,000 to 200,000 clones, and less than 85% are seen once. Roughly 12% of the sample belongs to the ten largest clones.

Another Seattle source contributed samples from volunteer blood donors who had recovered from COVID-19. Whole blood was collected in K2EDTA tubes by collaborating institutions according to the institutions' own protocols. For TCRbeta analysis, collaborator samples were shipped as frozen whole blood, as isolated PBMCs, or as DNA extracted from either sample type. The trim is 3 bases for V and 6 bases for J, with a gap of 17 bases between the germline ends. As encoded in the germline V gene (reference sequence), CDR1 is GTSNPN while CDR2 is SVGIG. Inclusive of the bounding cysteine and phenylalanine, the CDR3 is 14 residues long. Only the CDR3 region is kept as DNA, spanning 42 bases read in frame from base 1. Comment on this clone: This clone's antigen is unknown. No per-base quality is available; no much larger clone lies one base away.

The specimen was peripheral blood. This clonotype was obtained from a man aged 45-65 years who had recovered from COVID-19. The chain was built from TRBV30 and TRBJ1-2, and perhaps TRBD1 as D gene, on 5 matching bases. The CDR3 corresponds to CAWRDARVEDGYTF. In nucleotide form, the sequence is TGTGCCTGGAGGGACGCCAGGGTTGAGGATGGCTACACCTTC.